The 25 T cell receptor beta chains below all came from one sample that was sequenced in a study of identical twins. TCRdb processed the 5' RACE reads anew with MiXCR; each CDR3 protein has one entry. The sample has around 250,000 distinct CDR3 sequences, approximately 7% seen once. These sequences were also reported in another study, on yellow fever vaccine responses in identical twins.

Source material: memory (CD45RO+) T cells sorted from blood. The receptors stem from a woman aged 18-29 years in good health.

This clonotype was detected only a few times. This chain links TRBV6-1 with TRBJ1-2, with D perhaps matching TRBD1 (6 bases). Trimming cost V 8 bases and J 2 bases, with 18 bases left between them. This CDR3 contains 15 residues. Germline CDR1 MNHNS, CDR2 SASEGT. CDR3 nucleotide sequence: TGTGCCAGCGGCCGGACAGACTTATCCAACTATGGCTACACCTTC. Translation gives CASGRTDLSNYGYTF.

This clonotype was counted ten times or more. The J gene is TRBJ2-7, the V gene TRBV28, with a possible D match to TRBD1 (7 bases). V lost 6 bases to trimming and J lost 2 bases, with 14 bases between them. CDR1 and CDR2 from the germline V gene are MDHEN and SYDVKM. The CDR3 is 14 amino acids. For the CDR3, the DNA is TGTGCCAGCAGCTCCCCAGGGGGGACCTACGAGCAGTACGTC. Its translation is CASSSPGGTYEQYV.

V gene TRBV3-1 combines with J gene TRBJ2-5; 8 bases match TRBD2. Per germline, CDR1 LGHDT and CDR2 YNNKEL (reference sequence). The V segment lost 0 bases and the J segment 4 bases; nucleotides outside the gene matches: 4. The CDR3 runs to 15 residues. CDR3 amino acids: CASSQDYGRGETQYF. CDR3 DNA sequence: TGTGCCAGCAGCCAAGACTACGGGAGGGGAGAGACCCAGTACTTC.

The chain joins TRBV28 to TRBJ2-3; D tentatively reads TRBD1 or TRBD2 (7 bases each). V dropped 5 bases and J dropped 5 bases, with 20 bases sitting between them. The CDR3 totals 16 residues. CDR1 is MDHEN and CDR2 is SYDVKM in the germline V gene. CDR3 residues: CASSKLRGGGKDTQYF. As DNA, the CDR3 is TGTGCCAGCAGTAAACTCAGGGGGGGAGGAAAAGATACGCAGTATTTT.

The CDR3 bases are TGCGCCAGCAGCCCAAGGACAGGGGGGAGGGAGACCCAGTACTTC. Translated: CASSPRTGGRETQYF. The J gene is TRBJ2-5, the V gene TRBV4-1, with 10 positions matching TRBD1. The CDR3 runs to 15 residues. After removal of 4 bases from V and 5 bases from J, the junction contained 7 bases not matched to a gene. In germline, CDR1 is MGHRA, CDR2 YSYEKL.

V is TRBV18 and J is TRBJ2-3, with 9 bases fitting TRBD2. The CDR3 is 16 residues long. Germline V lookup: CDR1 KGHSH, CDR2 LQKENI. The V segment lost 2 bases and the J segment 1 base; nucleotides outside the gene matches: 4. The CDR3 nucleotides are TGTGCCAGCTCACCAAGGACTAGCGCCGGCACAGATACGCAGTATTTT. Its protein product is CASSPRTSAGTDTQYF.

This clonotype showed up many times. V gene TRBV20-1 combines with J gene TRBJ1-1; 8 bases agree with TRBD1. CDR3 length equals 13 residues. Germline V lookup: CDR1 DFQATT, CDR2 SNEGSKA (reference sequence). The V segment lost 1 base and the J segment 4 bases; nucleotides outside the gene matches: 2. CDR3 bases: TGCAGTGCTAGAGGGACAGGGCCCACTGAAGCTTTCTTT. Protein sequence: CSARGTGPTEAFF.

The chain has TRBV15 and TRBJ1-5, with TRBD1 as a possible D gene (5 bases). The V end was cut by 0 bases, the J end by 5 bases, with 8 bases between. This CDR3 is 14 amino acids long. In germline, CDR1 is LNHNV, CDR2 YYDKDF (reference sequence). The CDR3 is CATSRDWGYQPQHF. The CDR3 DNA reads TGTGCCACCAGCAGAGATTGGGGGTATCAGCCCCAGCATTTT. Full variable domain (outside the CDR3, taken from reference TRBV15 and TRBJ1-5): DAMVIQNPRYQVTQFGKPVTLSCSQTLNHNVMYWYQQKSSQAPKLLFHYYDKDFNNEADTPDNFQSRRPNTSFCFLDIRSPGLGDTAMYLCATSRDWGYQPQHFGDGTRLSIL.

V gene TRBV29-1 combines with J gene TRBJ1-1; D gene uncertain. CDR3 size: 12 residues. The germline V gene has CDR1 SQVTM and CDR2 ANQGSEA. Trimming left V 3 bases short and J 2 bases short, with 7 bases between. The CDR3 coding sequence is TGCAGCGTTGACAGAATCAACACTGAAGCTTTCTTT. Amino acids: CSVDRINTEAFF. Full variable domain (outside the CDR3, taken from reference TRBV29-1 and TRBJ1-1): SAVISQKPSRDICQRGTSLTIQCQVDSQVTMMFWYRQQPGQSLTLIATANQGSEATYESGFVIDKFPISRPNLTFSTLTVSNMSPEDSSIYLCSVDRINTEAFFGQGTRLTVV.

V usage is TRBV5-1 and J usage is TRBJ2-5, with 7 bases identical to TRBD2. CDR3 length equals 16 residues. Germline V CDR1 and CDR2: SGHRS, YFSETQ. The trim removed 0 bases at V and 2 bases at J, leaving 7 bases unmatched. The CDR3 region is CASSLGVGGKQETQYF. Written as DNA, the CDR3 is TGCGCCAGCAGCTTGGGAGTCGGGGGGAAGCAAGAGACCCAGTACTTC.

This clonotype turned up a few times. V and J are TRBV4-1 and TRBJ2-4; D is perhaps TRBD2 (6 bases). CDR3 length: 16 amino acids. The germline V gene has CDR1 MGHRA and CDR2 YSYEKL. With 0 bases removed from V and 0 bases from J, the gap between germline ends came to 9 bases. The chain's CDR3 is CASSQDKAGAKNIQYF. Written as DNA, the CDR3 is TGCGCCAGCAGCCAAGATAAAGCGGGAGCCAAAAACATTCAGTACTTC.

This chain's CDR3 is CASSRGGITIYEQYF. The CDR3 region has the DNA TGTGCCAGCAGCCGCGGGGGGATTACAATCTACGAGCAGTACTTC. The chain is built from TRBV5-5 and TRBJ2-7; TRBD2 matches 8 bases. The CDR3 consists of 15 residues. The junction had 9 bases not matched to a gene; V was cut back by 4 bases and J by 3 bases. Germline V gene sequence: CDR1 SGHKS, CDR2 YYEKEE (reference sequence).

This clonotype was counted only a few times. The rearrangement uses TRBV15 and TRBJ1-4; D is uncertain. The CDR3 loop spans 17 amino acids. The V and J ends lost 2 bases and 7 bases respectively, with 20 bases between them. The germline V gene has CDR1 LNHNV and CDR2 YYDKDF (reference sequence). The DNA of the CDR3 is TGTGCCACCAGCAGATTCCGGGCCTCTGCCGGCGGTGAAAAACTGTTTTTT. Its translation is CATSRFRASAGGEKLFF.

This clonotype came up many times. The genes are TRBV14 and TRBJ2-1; D unclear. Germline V gives CDR1 SGHDN, CDR2 FVKESK. CDR3 length equals 15 residues. Trimming pared 0 bases from V and 5 bases from J, leaving 11 bases between. CDR3 sequence: CASSQEISTHNEQFF. Written as DNA, the CDR3 is TGTGCCAGCAGCCAAGAAATTTCCACCCACAATGAGCAGTTCTTC.

CDR3 protein: CASSESGSWSYEQYF. The CDR3 nucleotides are TGTGCCAGCAGCGAAAGCGGGAGTTGGTCCTACGAGCAGTACTTC. The genes are TRBV2 and TRBJ2-7, with TRBD2 identical over 8 bases. This CDR3 spans 15 amino acids. Germline values: CDR1 SNHLY, CDR2 FYNNEI. V dropped 6 bases and J dropped 1; count of bases not matched to a gene: 8.

This clonotype was observed at least ten times. The chain couples TRBV6-1 to TRBJ2-2; the D gene could be TRBD1 or TRBD2 (5 bases each). V dropped 5 bases and J dropped 3 bases, with 19 bases sitting between them. Germline CDR1 MNHNS, CDR2 SASEGT. The CDR3 sequence is 17 residues long. In DNA, the CDR3 is TGTGCCAGCAGTCAACCTCCGGGACGCACATACACCGGGGAGCTGTTTTTT. This translates into CASSQPPGRTYTGELFF.

In this sample, this clonotype turned up many times. The chain is built from TRBV5-1 and TRBJ2-3; D possibly corresponds to TRBD1 (6 bases). Trimming removed 4 bases at V and 5 bases at J, with 17 bases between. The CDR3 totals 15 residues. Germline V gene sequence: CDR1 SGHRS, CDR2 YFSETQ. CDR3 in DNA: TGCGCCAGCAGCACCACCGGACAGTGGAAAGATACGCAGTATTTT. Translated: CASSTTGQWKDTQYF.

The table lists this clonotype with a few counts. V usage is TRBV4-1 and J usage is TRBJ2-4; a weak D match, TRBD2 (7 bases). The CDR3 is 20 residues long. Deletions cut 0 bases from V and 0 bases from J, with 21 bases between. Germline V gene lookup returns CDR1 MGHRA and CDR2 YSYEKL. The CDR3 DNA sequence: TGCGCCAGCAGCCAAGATGGTGGGGGGGCGAGAGGTGTAGCCAAAAACATTCAGTACTTC. Translating gives CASSQDGGGARGVAKNIQYF.

This clonotype was counted ten times or more. V gene TRBV7-9 combines with J gene TRBJ2-3, with D unclear. This CDR3 is built from 17 residues. CDR1 and CDR2 from the germline V gene are SEHNR and FQNEAQ (reference sequence). V lost 1 base and J 2 bases, leaving 16 bases between the germline ends. In DNA, the CDR3 is TGTGCCAGCAGCTTAGGGTCTAGAAAGAACTACACAGATACGCAGTATTTT. Translated, it gives CASSLGSRKNYTDTQYF.

This clonotype was seen a few times. The gene calls are TRBV24-1 and TRBJ2-1; 8 bases agree with TRBD2. Germline V gene sequence: CDR1 KGHDR, CDR2 SFDVKD. The V gene end was trimmed by 9 bases and the J gene end by 4 bases; junction bases not matched to a gene: 13. There are 16 residues in the CDR3. CDR3 nucleotides: TGTGCCACCTGCTCCTGGCCCGGCGGGAGGTACAATGAGCAGTTCTTC. As protein: CATCSWPGGRYNEQFF.

This clonotype was detected many times. This chain links TRBV18 with TRBJ2-1, with 9 positions matching TRBD2. The trim removed 2 bases at V and 8 bases at J, leaving 10 bases unmatched. Germline V gives CDR1 KGHSH, CDR2 LQKENI. This CDR3 spans 16 amino acids. The CDR3 spells CASSPEGSGSFYEQFF. Written as DNA, the CDR3 is TGTGCCAGCTCACCAGAGGGTAGCGGGAGTTTCTATGAGCAGTTCTTC.

The J gene is TRBJ2-5, the V gene TRBV6-1; TRBD2 is a possible D gene (5 bases). The CDR3 has 15 amino acids. V dropped 0 bases and J dropped 5 bases, with 13 bases sitting between them. Germline V gene lookup returns CDR1 MNHNS and CDR2 SASEGT. CDR3 DNA sequence: TGTGCCAGCAGTGAAGCTCACAACTGGAGGGAGACCCAGTACTTC. Amino acid sequence: CASSEAHNWRETQYF.

This clonotype was seen many times. The gene calls are TRBV12-3 or TRBV12-4 and TRBJ2-2, with TRBD2 as a possible D gene (5 bases). This CDR3 has 15 residues. V dropped 3 bases and J dropped 2 bases, with 10 bases sitting between them. DNA for the CDR3: TGTGCCAGCAGTTTTATCCGGACTAACACCGGGGAGCTGTTTTTT. Its protein product is CASSFIRTNTGELFF.

This clonotype was detected only a few times. The rearrangement joins TRBV19 to TRBJ2-1; TRBD1 matches 8 bases. Germline loops: CDR1 LNHDA, CDR2 SQIVND (reference sequence). CDR3 length equals 14 residues. V lost 3 bases and J lost 6; bases outside the gene matches: 4. CDR3 sequence reads: CASSIQGATNEQFF. DNA of the CDR3: TGTGCCAGTAGTATTCAGGGGGCTACCAATGAGCAGTTCTTC.

This clonotype showed up many times. The chain employs TRBV15 and TRBJ1-2, with TRBD1 matching 8 bases. Germline V CDR1 and CDR2: LNHNV, YYDKDF (reference sequence). The CDR3 covers 17 residues. The J segment lost 5 bases and the V segment lost 0 bases, leaving 11 bases of the junction unmatched. CDR3 protein: CATSREDRGGRRYGYTF. CDR3 DNA sequence: TGTGCCACCAGCAGAGAAGACAGGGGAGGTCGAAGGTATGGCTACACCTTC.